A single sample is the source of the 14 T cell receptor beta chains below, sequenced in a study of cytomegalovirus exposure and HLA in healthy donors. PCR employed 60 Vbeta and 13 Jbeta primers. Some clones are missing from TCRdb's copy, which holds only in-frame ones; the method was immunoSEQ multiplex PCR. The top ten hold about 2.4% of the sample, which has around 120,000 clones, approximately 70% seen once. Material: PBMCs. All receptors derive from a woman aged 55-69 years in good health and CMV-seropositive.

The CDR3 region has the DNA TGTGCCAGCAGCCGTCGGGACTGGCCCTACGAGCAGTACTTC. Translating gives CASSRRDWPYEQYF. The chain recombines TRBV5-6 with TRBJ2-7; the D gene is possibly TRBD2 (6 bases). The CDR3 spans 14 residues. Trimming shortened V by 4 bases and J by 2 bases, and 13 bases separated the two germline ends. Germline CDR1 and CDR2: SGHDT and YYEEEE.

The chain joins TRBV9 to TRBJ2-1, with 10 positions matching TRBD1. This CDR3 spans 15 amino acids. The germline V gene has CDR1 SGDLS and CDR2 YYNGEE. The J segment lost 7 bases and the V segment lost 2 bases, leaving 6 bases of the junction unmatched. CDR3 sequence reads: CASSVGQGGWNEQFF. CDR3 nucleotide sequence: TGTGCCAGCAGCGTCGGACAGGGGGGTTGGAATGAGCAGTTCTTC.

The chain carries TRBV4-1 and TRBJ2-7, with 14 bases that match TRBD2. Germline CDR1 is MGHRA and CDR2 is YSYEKL. The CDR3 length is 18 residues. The J segment lost 0 bases and the V segment lost 3 bases, leaving 7 bases of the junction unmatched. CDR3 region: CASSQGLAGASPSYEQYF. The CDR3 DNA follows: TGCGCCAGCAGCCAGGGACTAGCGGGGGCCTCGCCCTCCTACGAGCAGTACTTC.

The chain couples TRBV10-3 to TRBJ2-3, with 8 bases lining up with TRBD2. This CDR3 is built from 15 residues. Germline CDR1 and CDR2: ENHRY and SYGVKD. The V segment lost 7 bases and the J segment 2 bases; nucleotides outside the gene matches: 8. DNA of the CDR3: TGTGCCATCAACGGGGCGGGGGGAAACACAGATACGCAGTATTTT. This sequence encodes CAINGAGGNTDTQYF.

This chain connects TRBV18 to TRBJ1-1; TRBD1 aligns across 7 bases. Trimming took 3 bases from V and 2 from J; bases not matched to a gene: 9. The CDR3 runs to 16 residues. Germline CDR1 reads KGHSH; CDR2 reads LQKENI. In DNA form, the CDR3 reads TGTGCCAGCTCACCCCCTGGTAGGGGGCTTAACACTGAAGCTTTCTTT. This codes for CASSPPGRGLNTEAFF.

The chain combines TRBV5-1 with TRBJ1-5; no reliable D call. The germline V gene has CDR1 SGHRS and CDR2 YFSETQ. This CDR3 has 15 residues. The germline V and J ends were trimmed by 5 bases and 2 bases, with 14 bases remaining between them. The CDR3 sequence: CASRPGREGNQPQHF. CDR3 in DNA: TGCGCCAGCAGACCCGGGAGAGAGGGCAATCAGCCCCAGCATTTT.

The chain carries TRBV6-1 and TRBJ2-1, with 11 bases lining up with TRBD2. Germline values: CDR1 MNHNS, CDR2 SASEGT. The length of the CDR3 is 15 residues. Trimming cost V 6 bases and J 10 bases; bases outside gene matches: 11. CDR3 nucleotides: TGTGCCAGCAGCGGGACCCTAGCGGGGGGTGAGGAGCAGTTCTTC. Translating it yields CASSGTLAGGEEQFF.

The chain couples TRBV5-1 to TRBJ2-3; possibly TRBD2 for D (5 bases). Per the germline V gene, CDR1 is SGHRS and CDR2 is YFSETQ. Deletions cut 0 bases from V and 5 bases from J, with 10 bases between. The CDR3 is 14 residues long. In DNA, the CDR3 is TGCGCCAGCAGCTTGGGGGGAGAGCAAGATACGCAGTATTTT. As protein: CASSLGGEQDTQYF.

Only a few counts were recorded for this clone. The rearrangement joins TRBV7-6 to TRBJ2-7, with D possibly TRBD1 on 5 matching bases. Germline CDR1 reads SGHVS; CDR2 reads FNYEAQ. CDR3 length: 16 residues. V gave up 0 bases and J gave up 0 bases, with 12 bases separating them. CDR3 loop: CASSLATPGNSYEQYF. CDR3 DNA sequence: TGTGCCAGCAGCTTAGCGACCCCAGGGAACTCCTACGAGCAGTACTTC.

The CDR3, as DNA: TGCAGCGTTGGAAGAGACAGGATTACCTACGAGCAGTACTTC. Translation gives CSVGRDRITYEQYF. V is TRBV29-1 and J is TRBJ2-5; possible D gene TRBD1, 6 bases. The better agreement between TRBJ2-7 and the DNA end casts doubt on the J call. Per the germline V gene, CDR1 is SQVTM and CDR2 is ANQGSEA. This CDR3 is built from 14 residues.

The chain carries TRBV10-2 and TRBJ2-5, with 10 bases aligning to TRBD2. CDR3 length: 15 amino acids. The germline gives CDR1 WSHSY, CDR2 SAAADI. Losses at the gene ends were 3 bases for V and 2 bases for J; bases not matched to a gene: 3. The CDR3 reads CASSEWTSGQETQYF. In DNA form, the CDR3 reads TGCGCCAGCAGTGAATGGACTAGCGGACAAGAGACCCAGTACTTC.

V is TRBV25-1 and J is TRBJ2-3; D possibly corresponds to TRBD2 (6 bases). Trimming removed 3 bases from V and 6 bases from J, with 16 bases in between. The CDR3 is 15 residues long. CDR1 MGHDK and CDR2 SYGVNS come from the germline V gene. CDR3 in amino acids: CASSDGGFTWDTQYF. As DNA, the CDR3 is TGTGCCAGCAGTGATGGAGGGTTCACGTGGGATACGCAGTATTTT.

The J gene is TRBJ2-5, the V gene TRBV7-6, with D possibly matching TRBD2 (5 bases). The CDR3 has 15 amino acids. Looked up from germline, CDR1 is SGHVS and CDR2 is FNYEAQ. The V gene lost 5 bases and the J gene lost 4 bases, with 17 bases spanning the gap. The CDR3 region is CASSPGPGGGETQYF. The DNA for the CDR3 is TGTGCCAGCAGCCCCGGGCCCGGAGGAGGAGAGACCCAGTACTTC.

The V call is TRBV5-1, the J call TRBJ2-1; 8 positions agree with TRBD1. The V segment lost 8 bases and the J segment 4 bases; nucleotides outside the gene matches: 8. In germline, CDR1 is SGHRS, CDR2 YFSETQ. The CDR3 spans 14 residues. The CDR3 coding sequence is TGCGCCAGTTTCAAGGACAGGGCGTACAATGAGCAGTTCTTC. It encodes CASFKDRAYNEQFF.